This T cell receptor (beta chain) was recovered during a study of post-analysis software for immune sequencing data. Study-level background: Secondary progressive, relapsing-remitting and progressive-relapsing multiple sclerosis were among the included disease courses.

This clonotype was picked up many times. The antigen is not known. Whole-study findings and limits: When patients were compared with controls, about five TRBV segments were more frequent, TRBV5-6, TRBV5-1 and TRBV20-1 among them. Multiple sclerosis patients showed significantly lower normalized Chao1 diversity than controls did.

The V gene lost 5 bases and the J gene lost 1 base, with 14 bases spanning the gap. Germline assignment: CDR1 DFQATT and CDR2 SNEGSKA (reference sequence). There are 14 residues in the CDR3. TCR beta libraries were prepared from cDNA with unique molecular identifiers. A population of about 0.95 to 10 million T cells gave rise to roughly 490,000 cDNA molecules. MiXCR, applied by TCRdb to the PCR reads, yields one record per CDR3 protein. This sample has approximately 150,000 distinct CDR3 sequences; 30% occur once, and the top ten carry approximately 1.5%. The chain recombines TRBV20-1 with TRBJ1-2; D is unresolved. Material for sequencing was blood. The clonotype originates from a girl between 10 and 17 years old with multiple sclerosis. The chain's CDR3 is CSAPPRWDNYGYTF. CDR3 nucleotide sequence: TGCAGTGCTCCACCCCGGTGGGATAACTATGGCTACACCTTC.